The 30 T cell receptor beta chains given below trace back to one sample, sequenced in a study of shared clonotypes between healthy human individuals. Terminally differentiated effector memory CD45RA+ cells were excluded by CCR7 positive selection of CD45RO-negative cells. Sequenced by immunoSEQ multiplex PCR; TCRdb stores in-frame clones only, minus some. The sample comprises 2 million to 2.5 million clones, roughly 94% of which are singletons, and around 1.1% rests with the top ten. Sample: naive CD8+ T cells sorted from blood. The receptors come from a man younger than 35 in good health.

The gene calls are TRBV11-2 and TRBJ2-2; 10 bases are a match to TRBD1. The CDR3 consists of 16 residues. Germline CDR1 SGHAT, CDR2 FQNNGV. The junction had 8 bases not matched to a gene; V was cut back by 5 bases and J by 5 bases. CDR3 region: CASSLTGTGVTGELFF. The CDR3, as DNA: TGTGCCAGCAGCCTAACCGGGACAGGGGTTACCGGGGAGCTGTTTTTT.

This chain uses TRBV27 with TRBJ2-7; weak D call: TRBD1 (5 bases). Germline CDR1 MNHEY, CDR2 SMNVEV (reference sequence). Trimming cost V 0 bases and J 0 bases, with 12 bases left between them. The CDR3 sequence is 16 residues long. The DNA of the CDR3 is TGTGCCAGCAGTTTATCGTGGGGCCCCCGCTCCTACGAGCAGTACTTC. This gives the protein CASSLSWGPRSYEQYF.

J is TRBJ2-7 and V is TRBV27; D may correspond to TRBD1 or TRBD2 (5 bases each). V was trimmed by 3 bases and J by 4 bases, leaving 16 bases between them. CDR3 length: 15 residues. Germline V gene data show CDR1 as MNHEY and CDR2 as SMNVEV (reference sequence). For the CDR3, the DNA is TGTGCCAGCAGTTTCGGTGGGGCAGGAGGATACGAGCAGTACTTC. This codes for CASSFGGAGGYEQYF.

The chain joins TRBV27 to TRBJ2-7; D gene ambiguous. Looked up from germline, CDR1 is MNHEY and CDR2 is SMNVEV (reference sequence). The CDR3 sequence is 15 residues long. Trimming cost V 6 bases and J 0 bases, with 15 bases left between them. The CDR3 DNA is TGTGCCAGCAGCCCTTCGGACGGGTCCTCCTACGAGCAGTACTTC. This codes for CASSPSDGSSYEQYF.

The CDR3 is CASSLMAGTTTDTQYF. CDR3 bases: TGTGCCAGCAGTTTAATGGCGGGGACTACCACAGATACGCAGTATTTT. J is TRBJ2-3 and V is TRBV27, with 7 bases matching TRBD2. The CDR3 sequence is 16 residues long. The V gene end was trimmed by 2 bases and the J gene end by 2 bases; junction bases not matched to a gene: 7. Per the germline V gene, CDR1 is MNHEY and CDR2 is SMNVEV (reference sequence).

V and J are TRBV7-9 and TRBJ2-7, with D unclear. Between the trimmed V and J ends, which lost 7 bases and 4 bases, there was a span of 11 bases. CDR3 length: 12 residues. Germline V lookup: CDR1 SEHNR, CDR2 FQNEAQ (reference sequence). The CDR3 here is CASNGQVYEQYF. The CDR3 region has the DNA TGTGCCAGCAACGGGCAGGTGTACGAGCAGTACTTC.

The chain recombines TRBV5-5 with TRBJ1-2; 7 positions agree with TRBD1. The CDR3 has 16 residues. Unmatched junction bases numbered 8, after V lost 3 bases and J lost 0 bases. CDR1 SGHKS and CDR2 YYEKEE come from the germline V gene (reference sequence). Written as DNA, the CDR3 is TGTGCCAGCAGCTCCCAGGGACAGCCTACTAACTATGGCTACACCTTC. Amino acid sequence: CASSSQGQPTNYGYTF.

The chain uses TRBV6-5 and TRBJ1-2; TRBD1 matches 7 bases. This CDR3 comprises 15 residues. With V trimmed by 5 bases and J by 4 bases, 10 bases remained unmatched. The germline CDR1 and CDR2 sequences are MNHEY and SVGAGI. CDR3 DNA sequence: TGTGCCAGCAGTCCCTCGGGTCCAGGGGGCTATGGCTACACCTTC. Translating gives CASSPSGPGGYGYTF.

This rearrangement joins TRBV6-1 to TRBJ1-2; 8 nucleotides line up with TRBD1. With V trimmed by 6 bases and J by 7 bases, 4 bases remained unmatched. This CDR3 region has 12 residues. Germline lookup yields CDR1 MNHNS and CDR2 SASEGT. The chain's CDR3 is CASSAGGAGYTF. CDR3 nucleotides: TGTGCCAGCAGCGCAGGGGGCGCTGGCTACACCTTC.

CDR3 nucleotides: TGCGCCAGCAGCCCTGGGACAGTGGGCTACGAGCAGTACTTC. Amino acids: CASSPGTVGYEQYF. The rearrangement joins TRBV4-1 to TRBJ2-7; TRBD1 matches at 7 bases. The J segment lost 3 bases and the V segment lost 4 bases, leaving 6 bases of the junction unmatched. Germline CDR1 reads MGHRA; CDR2 reads YSYEKL. This CDR3 has 14 residues.

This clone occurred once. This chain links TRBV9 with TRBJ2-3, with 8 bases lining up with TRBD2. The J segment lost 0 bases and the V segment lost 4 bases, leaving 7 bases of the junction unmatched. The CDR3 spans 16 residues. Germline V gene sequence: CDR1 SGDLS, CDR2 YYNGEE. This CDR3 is CASSLGLVGSTDTQYF. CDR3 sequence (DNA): TGTGCCAGCAGCTTGGGACTAGTGGGGAGCACAGATACGCAGTATTTT.

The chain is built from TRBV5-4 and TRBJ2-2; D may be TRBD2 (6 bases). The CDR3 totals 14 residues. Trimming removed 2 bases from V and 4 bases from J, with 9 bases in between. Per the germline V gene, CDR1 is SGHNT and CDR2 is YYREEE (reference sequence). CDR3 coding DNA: TGTGCCAGCAGCTTCGGCGGGATCACCGGGGAGCTGTTTTTT. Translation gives CASSFGGITGELFF. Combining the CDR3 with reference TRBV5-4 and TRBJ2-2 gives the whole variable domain ETGVTQSPTHLIKTRGQQVTLRCSSQSGHNTVSWYQQALGQGPQFIFQYYREEENGRGNFPPRFSGLQFPNYSSELNVNALELDDSALYLCASSFGGITGELFFGEGSRLTVL.

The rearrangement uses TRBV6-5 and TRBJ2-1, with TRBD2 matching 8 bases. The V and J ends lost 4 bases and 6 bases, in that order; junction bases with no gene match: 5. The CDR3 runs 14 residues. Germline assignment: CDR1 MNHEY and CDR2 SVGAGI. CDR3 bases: TGTGCCAGCAGTTTAGCGGGATACAGCAATGAGCAGTTCTTC. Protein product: CASSLAGYSNEQFF.

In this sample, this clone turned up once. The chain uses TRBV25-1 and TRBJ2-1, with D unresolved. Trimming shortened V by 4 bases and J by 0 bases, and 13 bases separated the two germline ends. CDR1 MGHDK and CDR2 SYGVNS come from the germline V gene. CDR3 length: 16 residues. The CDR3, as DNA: TGTGCCAGCAGTGTGACTGGTACCAGCTCCTACAATGAGCAGTTCTTC. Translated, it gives CASSVTGTSSYNEQFF.

CDR3 in DNA: TGTGCCTGGAGACCCCTGCGGACCGGGGTTTACGAGCAGTACTTC. Its protein product is CAWRPLRTGVYEQYF. The chain links TRBV30 to TRBJ2-7; a weak D match, TRBD2 (5 bases). CDR3 size: 15 residues. Germline V CDR1 and CDR2: GTSNPN, SVGIG (reference sequence). With 3 bases removed from V and 4 bases from J, the gap between germline ends came to 19 bases.

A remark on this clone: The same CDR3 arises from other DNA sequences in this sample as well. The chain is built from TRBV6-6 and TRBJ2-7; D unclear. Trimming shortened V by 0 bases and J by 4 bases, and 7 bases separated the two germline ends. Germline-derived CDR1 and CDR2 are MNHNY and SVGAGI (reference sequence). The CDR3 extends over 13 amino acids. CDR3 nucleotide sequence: TGTGCCAGCAGTTACTCCGCCGGTTACGAGCAGTACTTC. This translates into CASSYSAGYEQYF.

CDR3 loop: CASSRGRGEGYEQYF. DNA of the CDR3: TGCGCCAGCAGCCGAGGCCGGGGTGAGGGCTACGAGCAGTACTTC. V is TRBV4-1 and J is TRBJ2-7; perhaps TRBD2 as D (5 bases). This CDR3 region has 15 residues. Trimming stripped 4 bases from V and 3 bases from J, with 16 bases between. Per germline, CDR1 MGHRA and CDR2 YSYEKL.

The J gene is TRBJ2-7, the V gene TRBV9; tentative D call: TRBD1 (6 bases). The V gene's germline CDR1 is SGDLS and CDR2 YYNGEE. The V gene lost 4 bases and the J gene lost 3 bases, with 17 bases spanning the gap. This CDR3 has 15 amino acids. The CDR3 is CASSSSGTSLYEQYF. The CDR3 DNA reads TGTGCCAGCAGCTCATCCGGGACAAGTCTCTACGAGCAGTACTTC.

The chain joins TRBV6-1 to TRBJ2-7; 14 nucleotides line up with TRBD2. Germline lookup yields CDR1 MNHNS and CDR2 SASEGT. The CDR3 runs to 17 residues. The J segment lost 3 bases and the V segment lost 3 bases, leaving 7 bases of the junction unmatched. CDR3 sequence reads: CASSENPGLAGDYEQYF. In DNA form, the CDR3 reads TGTGCCAGCAGTGAGAACCCGGGACTAGCGGGGGACTACGAGCAGTACTTC.

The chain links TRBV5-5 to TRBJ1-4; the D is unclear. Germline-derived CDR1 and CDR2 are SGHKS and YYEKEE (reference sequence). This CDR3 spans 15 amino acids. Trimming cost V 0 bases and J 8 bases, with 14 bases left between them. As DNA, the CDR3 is TGTGCCAGCAGCTTGGACCTATCCCCTTGGGAAAAACTGTTTTTT. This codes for CASSLDLSPWEKLFF.

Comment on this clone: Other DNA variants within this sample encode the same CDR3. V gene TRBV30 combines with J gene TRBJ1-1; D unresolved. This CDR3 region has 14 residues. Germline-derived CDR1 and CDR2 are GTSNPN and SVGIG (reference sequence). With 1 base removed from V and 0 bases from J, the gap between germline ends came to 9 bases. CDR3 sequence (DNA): TGTGCCTGGAGTGCCACTGGATTGAACACTGAAGCTTTCTTT. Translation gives CAWSATGLNTEAFF.

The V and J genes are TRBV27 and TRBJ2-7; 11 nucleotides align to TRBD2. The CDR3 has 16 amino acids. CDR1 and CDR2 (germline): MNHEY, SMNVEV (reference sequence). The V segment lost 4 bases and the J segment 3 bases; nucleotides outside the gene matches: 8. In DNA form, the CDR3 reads TGTGCCAGCAGTTCGTTTCTAGCGGGGGGCCTCTACGAGCAGTACTTC. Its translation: CASSSFLAGGLYEQYF.

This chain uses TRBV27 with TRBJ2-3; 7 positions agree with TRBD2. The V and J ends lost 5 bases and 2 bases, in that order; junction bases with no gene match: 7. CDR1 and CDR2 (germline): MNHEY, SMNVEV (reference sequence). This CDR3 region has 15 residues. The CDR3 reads CASSLIAGDTDTQYF. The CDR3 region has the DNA TGTGCCAGCAGTCTGATCGCGGGAGACACAGATACGCAGTATTTT.

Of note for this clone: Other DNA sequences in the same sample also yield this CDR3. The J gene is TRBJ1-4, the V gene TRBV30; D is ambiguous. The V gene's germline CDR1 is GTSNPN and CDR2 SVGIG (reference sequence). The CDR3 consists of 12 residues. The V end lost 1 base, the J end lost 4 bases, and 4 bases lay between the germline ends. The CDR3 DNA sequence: TGTGCCTGGAGTGCCCTTAATGAAAAACTGTTTTTT. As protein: CAWSALNEKLFF.

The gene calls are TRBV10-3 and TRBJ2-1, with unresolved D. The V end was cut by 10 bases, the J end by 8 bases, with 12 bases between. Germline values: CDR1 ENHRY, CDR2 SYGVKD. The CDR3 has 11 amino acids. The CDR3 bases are TGTGCCACCGCACCGGGCGATGAGCAGTTCTTC. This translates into CATAPGDEQFF.

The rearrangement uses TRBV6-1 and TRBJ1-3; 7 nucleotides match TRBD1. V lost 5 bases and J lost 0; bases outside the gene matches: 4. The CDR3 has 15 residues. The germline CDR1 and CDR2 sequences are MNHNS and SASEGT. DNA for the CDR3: TGTGCCAGCAGTCGGGACAGACTCTCTGGAAACACCATATATTTT. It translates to CASSRDRLSGNTIYF.

CDR3 sequence: CASSLGGSGGHYEQYF. CDR3 nucleotide sequence: TGTGCCAGCAGCTTAGGAGGGAGCGGGGGACACTACGAGCAGTACTTC. The gene calls are TRBV11-2 and TRBJ2-7, with TRBD2 matching over 8 bases. V gave up 1 base and J gave up 3 bases; unmatched junction bases: 8. The CDR3 runs to 16 residues. CDR1 SGHAT and CDR2 FQNNGV come from the germline V gene.

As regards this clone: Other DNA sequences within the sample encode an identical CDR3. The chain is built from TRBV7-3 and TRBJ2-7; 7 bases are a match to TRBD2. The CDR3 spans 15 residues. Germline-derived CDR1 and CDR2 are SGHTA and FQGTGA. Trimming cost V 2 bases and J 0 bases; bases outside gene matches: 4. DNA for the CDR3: TGTGCCAGCAGCTTACTCGCGGGGGACTCCTACGAGCAGTACTTC. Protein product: CASSLLAGDSYEQYF.

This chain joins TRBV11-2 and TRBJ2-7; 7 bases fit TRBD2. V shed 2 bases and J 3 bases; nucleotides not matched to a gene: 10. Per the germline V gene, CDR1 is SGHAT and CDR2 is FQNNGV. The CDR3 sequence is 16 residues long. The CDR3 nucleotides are TGTGCCAGCAGCTTAACCGAGTCTAGCGGTGTCTACGAGCAGTACTTC. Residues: CASSLTESSGVYEQYF.

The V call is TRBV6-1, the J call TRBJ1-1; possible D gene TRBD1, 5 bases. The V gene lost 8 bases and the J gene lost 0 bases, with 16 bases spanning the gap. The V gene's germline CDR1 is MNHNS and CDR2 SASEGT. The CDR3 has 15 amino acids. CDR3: CASLPGGIMNTEAFF. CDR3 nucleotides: TGTGCCAGCCTCCCGGGGGGGATAATGAACACTGAAGCTTTCTTT.